This is a list of T cell receptor beta chains from one sample in a study of T-cell reconstitution after alpha-beta-depleted transplantation in children. TCRdb re-analysed the PCR reads in MiXCR, keeping a single row per CDR3 protein. The table lists some 200,000 distinct CDR3 sequences, more than 14% of them singletons. The sample consisted of PBMCs from the stem cell graft donor, taken from the stem cell graft. The receptors come from a human donor who donated a stem cell graft to a child with acute lymphoblastic leukemia. Both conserved end residues are part of each CDR3. The D gene is left open where the match is weak. Rows may omit the clone size; those that give it use once, few, many or a size class.

D | size | J | V | CDR3 | DNA
- | many | TRBJ1-5 | TRBV10-2 | CASCTPNQPQHF | TGCGCCAGCTGCACTCCAAATCAGCCCCAGCATTTT
- | - | TRBJ2-1 | TRBV2 | CTCSADYREQSSYNEQFF | TGTACCTGCAGTGCGGACTACCGTGAGCAAAGCTCCTACAATGAGCAGTTCTTC
- | - | TRBJ2-7 | TRBV20-1 | CSARDREGTLTYEQYF | TGCAGTGCTAGAGATCGTGAGGGGACCCTAACCTACGAGCAGTACTTC
- | few | TRBJ1-6 | TRBV7-2 | CASSPGLEAPLHF | TGTGCCAGCAGCCCTGGACTCGAGGCACCCCTCCACTTT
- | many | TRBJ1-1 | TRBV27 | CASRPDSWNTEAFF | TGTGCCAGCAGGCCGGACTCATGGAACACTGAAGCTTTCTTT
TRBD2 | - | TRBJ2-1 | TRBV5-1 | CASSSLAGGDNEQFF | TGCGCCAGCAGCTCTCTAGCGGGAGGGGACAATGAGCAGTTCTTC
- | few | TRBJ2-1 | TRBV29-1 | CSAPREWGEQFF | TGCAGCGCCCCCCGGGAGTGGGGTGAGCAGTTCTTC
TRBD1 | many | TRBJ2-3 | TRBV5-1 | CASSLQGASTDTQYF | TGCGCCAGCAGCTTACAGGGGGCAAGCACAGATACGCAGTATTTT
TRBD1 | many | TRBJ1-2 | TRBV29-1 | CSVPLIRDSPFSNYGYTF | TGCAGCGTCCCCTTAATCCGGGACAGCCCCTTCTCTAACTATGGCTACACCTTC
- | - | TRBJ2-3 | TRBV5-1 | CASSLAFGSPDTQYF | TGCGCCAGCAGCTTGGCTTTCGGGAGCCCAGATACGCAGTATTTT